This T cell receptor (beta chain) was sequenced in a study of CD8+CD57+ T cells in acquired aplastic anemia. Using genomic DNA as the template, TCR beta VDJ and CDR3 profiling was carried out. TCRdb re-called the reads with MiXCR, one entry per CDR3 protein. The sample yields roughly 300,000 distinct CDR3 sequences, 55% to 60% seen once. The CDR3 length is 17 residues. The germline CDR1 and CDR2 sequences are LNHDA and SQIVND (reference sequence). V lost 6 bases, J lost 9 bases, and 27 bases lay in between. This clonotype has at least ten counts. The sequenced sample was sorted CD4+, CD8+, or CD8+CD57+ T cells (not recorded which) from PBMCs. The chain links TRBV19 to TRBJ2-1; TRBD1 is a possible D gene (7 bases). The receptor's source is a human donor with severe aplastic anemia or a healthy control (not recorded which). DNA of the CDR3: TGTGCCAGTAGCCAACCCGGAGGAGGGGGCCCATTAGGTGAGCAGTTCTTC. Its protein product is CASSQPGGGGPLGEQFF.